The rows below give T cell receptor beta chains drawn from one sample of a study of long-term antiretroviral therapy in people with HIV. Using immunoSEQ multiplex PCR, the repertoire was profiled, and TCRdb retains in-frame clones only, with some absent. The data show about 20,000 clones, about 91% seen once. The sequencing used unsorted PBMCs, collected 4.4 years after starting antiretroviral therapy. The receptors come from a woman aged 45-60 years with HIV. Each CDR3 is given with its conserved first and last residue. Fields, in order: V gene, J gene, clone size, D gene, CDR3 DNA, CDR3 protein. The D gene is left open where the match is weak. The size of a clone is reported for some rows only, either as once, few or many, or as a class for expanded clones.

TRBV5-4	TRBJ2-4	once	.	TGTGCCAGCACCTTTGGTGCAGTAGCCAAAAACATTCAGTACTTC	CASTFGAVAKNIQYF
TRBV19	TRBJ2-7	.	TRBD1	TGTGCCAGTAGTATTACAGCCCAACAGGGGTATTACGAGCAGTACTTC	CASSITAQQGYYEQYF
TRBV5-1	TRBJ2-5	.	.	TGCGCCAGCAGCTTGGGAGATGTGGGCCAAGAGACCCAGTACTTC	CASSLGDVGQETQYF
TRBV7-3	TRBJ2-4	.	.	TGTGCCAGCAGCTTAGTAGGGGCCATTCAGTACTTC	CASSLVGAIQYF
TRBV5-1	TRBJ2-5	.	.	TGCGCCAGCACCTTGGGGCCCCAAGAGACCCAGTACTTC	CASTLGPQETQYF
TRBV5-1	TRBJ1-1	.	.	TGCGCCAGCAGCTTGTGGCAGGAGAACACTGAAGCTTTCTTT	CASSLWQENTEAFF
TRBV5-6	TRBJ1-6	.	.	TGTGCCAGCAGCCGGGACTGGAATTCACCCCTCCACTTT	CASSRDWNSPLHF
TRBV6-5	TRBJ2-7	once	TRBD2	TGTGCCAGCAGCCCTCGTCGGGGGGGCGTTTACGAGCAGTACTTC	CASSPRRGGVYEQYF
TRBV2	TRBJ2-7	once	TRBD2	TGTGCCAGCAGGGGGGGACTAGCCGCCGAGCAGTACTTC	CASRGGLAAEQYF
TRBV5-1	TRBJ2-5	.	.	TGCGCCAGCAGCTTGGCCAGCCAAGAGACCCAGTACTTC	CASSLASQETQYF
TRBV7-3	TRBJ2-2	.	.	TGTGCCAGCAGCTTAACGACGAGAGCCGGGGAGCTGTTTTTT	CASSLTTRAGELFF
TRBV30	TRBJ2-1	.	.	TGTGCCTGGAGTGAGGCCGGGGGCGGCCCCTACAATGAGCAGTTCTTC	CAWSEAGGGPYNEQFF
TRBV19	TRBJ1-5	once	.	TGTGCCAGTAGTTCCGACAGCTTCAATCAGCCCCAGCATTTT	CASSSDSFNQPQHF
TRBV30	TRBJ1-2	.	TRBD1	TGTGCCTGGAGTATTCAGGGGGCCACTGGCTACACCTTC	CAWSIQGATGYTF
TRBV5-1	TRBJ1-4	.	.	TGCGCCAGCCGGCTGGGGCCAACTAATGAAAAACTGTTTTTT	CASRLGPTNEKLFF